Reported below is one T cell receptor beta chain. Antigen unknown. The germline CDR1 and CDR2 sequences are SGHTA and FQGTGA. This CDR3 is 16 amino acids long. The J segment lost 3 bases and the V segment lost 5 bases, leaving 7 bases of the junction unmatched. The data are from a study of T cell responses to AZD1222 COVID-19 vaccine. Whole-study findings and limits: Baseline seropositives among AZD1222 recipients totaled only five to seven. Spike-specific TCR breadth and depth went up after people got two AZD1222 doses.

Using immunoSEQ multiplex PCR, the repertoire was profiled, and TCRdb retains in-frame clones only, with some absent. The sample holds under 100,000 clones; 80% to 90% are singletons and the top ten take about 12%. Second-dose schedules of about 4 or about 12 weeks were combined. The V and J genes are TRBV7-3 and TRBJ2-2; 9 nucleotides align to TRBD1. The sequence came from an adult who received the AZD1222 COVID-19 vaccine. This specimen consisted of peripheral blood, obtained 28 days after the second AZD1222 dose. CDR3 in DNA: TGTGCCAGCAGCAATACAGGGGGCGCGGACACCGGGGAGCTGTTTTTT. It specifies CASSNTGGADTGELFF. The full variable domain, with the rest looked up from reference TRBV7-3 and TRBJ2-2, is GAGVSQTPSNKVTEKGKYVELRCDPISGHTALYWYRQSLGQGPEFLIYFQGTGAADDSGLPNDRFFAVRPEGSVSTLKIQRTERGDSAVYLCASSNTGGADTGELFFGEGSRLTVL.